This T cell receptor (beta chain) originates from a study of molecular identifiers for immune sequencing clone quantification. Study findings and constraints: Identical TCR molecules sharing a barcode could underestimate highly expanded clone sizes.

In TCRdb, the PCR reads were re-called with MiXCR into one record per CDR3 protein. The table includes 400,000 to 600,000 distinct CDR3 sequences, approximately 25% detected once. CDR3 length: 13 residues. Germline values: CDR1 SEHNR, CDR2 FQNEAQ (reference sequence). The ends were cut back, 1 base at V and 3 bases at J, with 7 bases in the middle. The authors gated naive CD8 T cells as CD8+CD4-CCR7+CD45RA+ for sorting. This clonotype was detected only once. Its matching antigen is unknown. The chain combines TRBV7-9 with TRBJ2-7, with D unresolved. The sequenced sample was naive CD8+ T cells from blood, with Jurkat cell RNA spiked in. Subset noted: FACS-sorted CD8+CD4-CCR7+CD45RA+ naive T cells. The TCR comes from a human donor in good health. Some libraries in this study had Jurkat cell RNA spiked in. This chain's CDR3 is CASSLGWNYEQYF. The DNA of the CDR3 is TGTGCCAGCAGCTTAGGGTGGAACTACGAGCAGTACTTC.